A selection of T cell receptor beta chains follows, all from one sample in a study of blood T cell repertoires in COVID-19. Sequencing used immunoSEQ multiplex PCR; TCRdb keeps in-frame clones, though not all of them. The sample carries about 230,000 clones, roughly 82% recorded once. The sample comprised peripheral blood. The receptors originated from a man aged 35-49 years who had recovered from COVID-19. The CDR3 runs from the conserved cysteine through the conserved F or W.

v_call	j_call	cdr3_aa
TRBV6-2/TRBV6-3	TRBJ2-1	CASSLLAGSYNEQFF
TRBV30	TRBJ1-3	CAWSGGGSGNTIYF
TRBV5-1	TRBJ2-5	CASSLFPGLGFETQYF
TRBV10-3	TRBJ1-6	CATQRQGESPLHF
TRBV7-6	TRBJ2-1	CASSLVPGERDYNEQFF
TRBV9	TRBJ1-3	CASTLTGAPGNTIYF
TRBV29-1	TRBJ2-7	CSVTRASTREQYF
TRBV5-1	TRBJ1-2	CASNRAPNYGYTF
TRBV2	TRBJ2-3	CASSDGTQYF
TRBV3-1/TRBV3-2	TRBJ1-3	CASSRTPRMPGNTIYF
TRBV3-1/TRBV3-2	TRBJ2-7	CASSQDPAGGSVDEQYF
TRBV3-1/TRBV3-2	TRBJ2-1	CASSQGAGGQDEQFF
TRBV19	TRBJ1-3	CASSTRDRGSGNTIYF